The entry that follows covers one T cell receptor (beta chain) sequence. This record comes from a study of blood T cells in healthy people across ages. V gave up 6 bases and J gave up 6 bases; unmatched junction bases: 4. Germline CDR1 and CDR2: MDHEN and SYDVKM. The CDR3 sequence is 13 residues long. The second PCR ran about 6 to 12 cycles with a sample-barcoded 5' primer and J-beta primers. TCRdb recomputed calls from the 5' RACE reads with MiXCR, one row per CDR3 protein. The top ten hold 9.4% of the sample, which has around 700,000 distinct CDR3 sequences, around 25% seen once. Separately, the same data were catalogued under a study of T cells of mothers and their children. From that second work: Sequencing got over 10 million TCR beta CDR3 reads from each mother and approximately 3 million from each child.

Sequencing used blood. The chain combines TRBV28 with TRBJ1-5, with TRBD1 identical over 8 bases. The source is a boy aged 5 to 17 in good health. This CDR3 is CASSRGQGQPQHF. As DNA, the CDR3 is TGTGCCAGCAGCAGGGGGCAGGGTCAGCCCCAGCATTTT.